These 21 T cell receptor beta chains were all obtained from the same sample, sequenced in a study of early stage breast cancer tumors. Generated by immunoSEQ multiplex PCR, the TCRdb table keeps only in-frame clones and is missing some. This table holds over 25,000 clones, around 70% found once. The sample taken for sequencing was blood. All receptors come from a person between 50 and 60 years old with breast cancer.

The V and J genes are TRBV7-2 and TRBJ2-2, with TRBD2 identical over 14 bases. Germline V gives CDR1 SGHTA, CDR2 FQGNSA. This CDR3 region has 17 residues. V trimming: 5 bases; J trimming: 7 bases; junction bases outside the gene matches: 9. The CDR3, as DNA: TGTGCCAGCAGCCCTAGACTAGCGGGAGGGAGCGGCGGGGAGCTGTTTTTT. As protein: CASSPRLAGGSGGELFF.

CDR3 coding DNA: TGTGCCAGCAGTTTCGGGCAGGGCAATCAGCCCCAGCATTTT. It yields the protein CASSFGQGNQPQHF. The chain has TRBV27 and TRBJ1-5; D not certain. Germline lookup yields CDR1 MNHEY and CDR2 SMNVEV (reference sequence). V lost 3 bases and J lost 2, with 8 bases in between. This CDR3 comprises 14 residues.

V gene TRBV18 combines with J gene TRBJ2-7; TRBD1 aligns across 8 bases. Germline CDR1 and CDR2: KGHSH and LQKENI. The CDR3 totals 15 residues. V lost 3 bases, J lost 7 bases, and 11 bases stayed unmatched. The CDR3 DNA sequence: TGTGCCAGCTCACCTCCCGGGACAGGTGTCTGGGAGCAGTACTTC. It yields the protein CASSPPGTGVWEQYF.

This clone appeared a single time. The chain recombines TRBV7-2 with TRBJ1-5; possible D gene TRBD1, 6 bases. The CDR3 totals 14 residues. From germline, CDR1 is SGHTA and CDR2 FQGNSA. V shed 5 bases and J shed 2 bases, with 10 bases lying between them. CDR3 region: CASSPRQGNQPQHF. The DNA for the CDR3 is TGTGCCAGCAGCCCCCGACAGGGCAATCAGCCCCAGCATTTT.

J is TRBJ1-2 and V is TRBV30, with D maybe TRBD1 (6 bases). Trimming removed 1 base at V and 4 bases at J, with 16 bases between. Per germline, CDR1 GTSNPN and CDR2 SVGIG (reference sequence). The CDR3 totals 15 residues. The CDR3 sequence: CAWSETGLLGYGYTF. CDR3 nucleotides: TGTGCCTGGAGTGAAACAGGGTTGCTCGGCTATGGCTACACCTTC.

The chain carries TRBV14 and TRBJ2-7; unclear D gene. Germline loops: CDR1 SGHDN, CDR2 FVKESK. The CDR3 runs 13 residues. The ends were cut back, 5 bases at V and 2 bases at J, with 10 bases in the middle. In nucleotides, the CDR3 is TGTGCCAGCAGCGTGGTGCATCCCTACGAGCAGTACTTC. It encodes CASSVVHPYEQYF.

V is TRBV5-6 and J is TRBJ1-2; D is perhaps TRBD1 (5 bases). From germline, CDR1 is SGHDT and CDR2 YYEEEE. The CDR3 contains 12 residues. The V end lost 4 bases, the J end lost 8 bases, and 12 bases lay between the germline ends. CDR3 amino acids: CASSGQGLGYTF. In DNA, the CDR3 is TGTGCCAGCAGCGGGCAGGGCTTGGGCTACACCTTC.

The J gene is TRBJ1-3, the V gene TRBV7-2; TRBD1 is a possible D gene (5 bases). From germline, CDR1 is SGHTA and CDR2 FQGNSA. There are 15 residues in the CDR3. Trimming removed 5 bases from V and 0 bases from J, with 11 bases in between. CDR3 sequence (DNA): TGTGCCAGCAGCGAACAGGTTGACTCTGGAAACACCATATATTTT. This sequence encodes CASSEQVDSGNTIYF.

The V call is TRBV10-1, the J call TRBJ2-7; D perhaps matches TRBD2 (7 bases). Germline loops: CDR1 WNHNN, CDR2 SYGVQD (reference sequence). V shed 6 bases and J shed 2 bases, with 23 bases lying between them. This CDR3 has 17 residues. The CDR3 DNA reads TGCGCCAGCAGGGGGGGGGCTAGACGGAGGGAAACCTACGAGCAGTACTTC. Translating gives CASRGGARRRETYEQYF.

This sequence joins TRBV2 and TRBJ2-1; 10 bases map to TRBD2. Trimming at V came to 6 bases and at J to 4 bases, leaving 12 bases not matched to a gene. CDR1 and CDR2 (germline): SNHLY, FYNNEI. CDR3 length: 17 amino acids. The CDR3, as DNA: TGTGCCAGCAGGCCCAGCGGGAGGGCCTCCGGATACAATGAGCAGTTCTTC. It codes for CASRPSGRASGYNEQFF.

The chain recombines TRBV2 with TRBJ2-1; 9 nucleotides line up with TRBD2. Germline V gives CDR1 SNHLY, CDR2 FYNNEI. V was pared by 11 bases and J by 8 bases, with 13 bases of the junction left unmatched. This CDR3 has 14 residues. CDR3 residues: CAGNLGLAGDEQFF. DNA of the CDR3: TGTGCCGGAAATTTGGGACTAGCTGGGGATGAGCAGTTCTTC.

This rearrangement joins TRBV14 to TRBJ2-1, with no clear D. Trimming removed 0 bases from V and 0 bases from J, with 6 bases in between. This CDR3 is built from 15 residues. Germline CDR1 SGHDN, CDR2 FVKESK. CDR3 nucleotide sequence: TGTGCCAGCAGCCAAGAGGTTGGCTCCTACAATGAGCAGTTCTTC. Its protein is CASSQEVGSYNEQFF.

This sequence joins TRBV11-2 and TRBJ2-3; D may be TRBD2 (6 bases). Trimming cost V 6 bases and J 5 bases, with 18 bases left between them. This CDR3 region has 15 residues. Germline lookup yields CDR1 SGHAT and CDR2 FQNNGV. The CDR3 sequence: CASSEGTGRLDTQYF. CDR3 coding DNA: TGTGCCAGCAGTGAGGGAACGGGGAGGTTAGATACGCAGTATTTT.

This rearrangement joins TRBV4-1 to TRBJ2-2; D remains ambiguous. V lost 1 base, J lost 4 bases, and 16 bases lay in between. The CDR3 has 17 amino acids. Germline CDR1 MGHRA, CDR2 YSYEKL. For the CDR3, the DNA is TGCGCCAGCAGCCAAGTCGATATGGGGTTACTCACCGGGGAGCTGTTTTTT. Translation: CASSQVDMGLLTGELFF.

This chain uses TRBV19 with TRBJ2-1; the D is unclear. Germline-derived CDR1 and CDR2 are LNHDA and SQIVND (reference sequence). V lost 1 base, J lost 16 bases, and 14 bases lay in between. The CDR3 length is 12 residues. The CDR3 loop is CASSIVGGPDFF. The DNA of the CDR3 is TGTGCCAGTAGTATAGTCGGCGGCCCGGATTTCTTC.

This rearrangement joins TRBV6-5 to TRBJ2-1; no clear D gene. Looked up from germline, CDR1 is MNHEY and CDR2 is SVGAGI. The CDR3 has 13 amino acids. Trimming stripped 4 bases from V and 3 bases from J, with 7 bases between. In nucleotides, the CDR3 is TGTGCCAGCAGTTCGCAGCACTACAATGAGCAGTTCTTC. Residues: CASSSQHYNEQFF.

The CDR3 sequence: CASSVSSEDTQYF. Written as DNA, the CDR3 is TGTGCCAGCAGCGTCTCGAGCGAGGATACGCAGTATTTT. The rearrangement joins TRBV9 to TRBJ2-3; no firm D call. V was shortened by 2 bases and J by 6 bases, with 10 bases between the two germline ends. From germline, CDR1 is SGDLS and CDR2 YYNGEE. CDR3 length equals 13 residues.

This clone was counted a single time. This chain connects TRBV6-1 to TRBJ2-5; D might be TRBD2 (5 bases). The germline CDR1 and CDR2 sequences are MNHNS and SASEGT. This CDR3 comprises 15 residues. Trimming stripped 6 bases from V and 2 bases from J, with 16 bases between. The CDR3 DNA reads TGTGCCAGCAGCGGACTCCGTGGCCCACAAGAGACCCAGTACTTC. This sequence encodes CASSGLRGPQETQYF.

The chain combines TRBV12-5 with TRBJ2-1; D is ambiguous. From germline, CDR1 is LGHNT and CDR2 FRNRAP. V was pared by 0 bases and J by 7 bases, with 4 bases between. The CDR3 totals 12 residues. DNA for the CDR3: TGTGCTAGTGGTTTGGTAGCGAATGAGCAGTTCTTC. This codes for CASGLVANEQFF.

The chain carries TRBV19 and TRBJ2-7; 9 bases line up with TRBD2. Germline values: CDR1 LNHDA, CDR2 SQIVND (reference sequence). The CDR3 sequence is 14 residues long. V shed 5 bases, J shed 0 bases, and the junction held 2 bases outside the gene matches. CDR3 residues: CASSLTSGSYEQYF. The CDR3 DNA reads as TGTGCCAGTAGTTTGACTAGCGGCTCCTACGAGCAGTACTTC.

The chain links TRBV5-4 to TRBJ2-3; 9 nucleotides match TRBD2. The V segment lost 4 bases and the J segment 1 base; nucleotides outside the gene matches: 13. The CDR3 runs 18 residues. CDR1 and CDR2 (germline): SGHNT, YYREEE (reference sequence). The CDR3 spells CASSPPPSGTWGTDTQYF. As DNA, the CDR3 is TGTGCCAGCAGCCCCCCGCCTAGCGGGACTTGGGGCACAGATACGCAGTATTTT.